The source of this T cell receptor beta chain is a study of spatial heterogeneity in lung cancer. Time point in this sample: blood at routine non-recurrence follow-up after resection. Material for sequencing was whole RNA from tumor, nontumor lung or frozen PBMC, left unsorted. This clonotype was seen many times. A unique molecular identifier was carried by every single TCR cDNA molecule. Via MiXCR, TCRdb re-called the 5' RACE reads, giving one row per CDR3 protein. The profile shows 15,000 or so distinct CDR3 sequences, approximately 19% of them singletons. Per germline, CDR1 SGDLS and CDR2 YYNGEE. The V segment lost 4 bases and the J segment 5 bases; nucleotides outside the gene matches: 7. The CDR3 runs 17 residues.

The chain uses TRBV9 and TRBJ2-2; 14 bases are a match to TRBD2. The sequence came from a male donor with early-stage non-small cell lung cancer. Source: PBMCs, taken at follow-up. This chain's CDR3 is CASSFRRTSGGTGELFF. DNA for the CDR3: TGTGCCAGCAGCTTCCGACGGACTAGCGGGGGGACCGGGGAGCTGTTTTTT.